This TCR beta chain was recorded in a study of T cells in localized non-small cell lung cancer. Study outcomes and limitations: Of the top 100 tumor clones, median roughly 60 were in adjacent lung, over 25 among its top 100. Those with higher blood T cell density had longer overall survival. It was uninvolved adjacent lung that showed the highest T cell clonality, exceeding tumor. Only one tumor region went through sequencing, so heterogeneity may still be there.

There are 14 residues in the CDR3. Germline CDR1 and CDR2: SQVTM and ANQGSEA. V lost 4 bases and J 1 base, leaving 13 bases between the germline ends. Notes on this clone: Its antigen remains unknown.

Only in-frame clones appear in the TCRdb table, and some are missing; sequencing was by immunoSEQ multiplex PCR. The repertoire holds just under 80,000 clones, with more than 70% as singletons. V and J are TRBV29-1 and TRBJ1-1; tentatively, D is TRBD1 (5 bases). The sample here was peripheral blood, taken before any cancer treatment. The receptor was isolated from a female donor aged 60 or older with stage I lung adenocarcinoma. The DNA of the CDR3 is TGCAGCGTTGTTGGGGGATCCGGGAACACTGAAGCTTTCTTT. Protein sequence: CSVVGGSGNTEAFF.